This TCR beta chain stems from a study of blood T cells in healthy people across ages. Study-level points and caveats: Both higher diversity and more naive CD4+ cells marked long-lived donors when set against aged donors.

Looked up from germline, CDR1 is SGHDT and CDR2 is YYEEEE. V was shortened by 5 bases and J by 0 bases, with 8 bases between the two germline ends. The CDR3 totals 13 residues. Sample-barcoded 5' priming and a J-beta primer mix drove a second PCR of roughly 6 to 12 cycles. From the 5' RACE reads, TCRdb called clonotypes with MiXCR, one entry per CDR3 protein. The sample holds over a million distinct CDR3 sequences, approximately 42% seen once. A note on this clonotype: Its specificity is not known.

Sequenced: blood. The origin of this receptor is a woman aged 18-29 years in good health. The chain has TRBV5-6 and TRBJ1-2; D remains ambiguous. In nucleotides, the CDR3 is TGTGCCAGCAGTCCGAGCACTAACTATGGCTACACCTTC. It specifies CASSPSTNYGYTF.